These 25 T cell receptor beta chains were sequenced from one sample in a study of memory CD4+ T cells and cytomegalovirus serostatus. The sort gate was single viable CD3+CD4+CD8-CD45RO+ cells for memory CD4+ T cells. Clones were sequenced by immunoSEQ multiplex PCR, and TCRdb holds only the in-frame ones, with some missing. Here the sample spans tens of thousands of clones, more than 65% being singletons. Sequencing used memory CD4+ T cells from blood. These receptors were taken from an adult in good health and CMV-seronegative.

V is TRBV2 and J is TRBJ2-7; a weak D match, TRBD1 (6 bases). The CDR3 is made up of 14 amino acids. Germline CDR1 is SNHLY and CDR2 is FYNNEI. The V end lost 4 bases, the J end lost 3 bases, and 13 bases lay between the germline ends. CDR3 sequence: CASSVGHRDYEQYF. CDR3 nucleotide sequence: TGTGCCAGCAGTGTCGGTCACAGGGACTACGAGCAGTACTTC.

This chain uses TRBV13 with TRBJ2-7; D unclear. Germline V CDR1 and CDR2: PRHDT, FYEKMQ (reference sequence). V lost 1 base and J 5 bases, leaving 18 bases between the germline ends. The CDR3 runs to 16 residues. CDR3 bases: TGTGCCAGCAGCTTAGCCGGATCCCCGCCTATCGACGAGCAGTACTTC. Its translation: CASSLAGSPPIDEQYF.

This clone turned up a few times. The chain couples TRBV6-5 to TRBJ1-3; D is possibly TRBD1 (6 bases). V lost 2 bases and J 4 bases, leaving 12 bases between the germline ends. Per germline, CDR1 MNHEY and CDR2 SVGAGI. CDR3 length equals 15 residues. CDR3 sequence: CASSYEGQKGNTIYF. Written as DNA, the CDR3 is TGTGCCAGCAGTTACGAGGGACAAAAAGGAAACACCATATATTTT.

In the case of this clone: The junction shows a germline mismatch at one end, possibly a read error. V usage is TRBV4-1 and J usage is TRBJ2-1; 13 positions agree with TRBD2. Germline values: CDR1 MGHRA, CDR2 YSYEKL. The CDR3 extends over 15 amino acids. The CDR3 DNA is TGCGCCAGCAGACAAGGACTAGCGGGGGACAATGAGCAGTTCTTC. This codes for CASRQGLAGDNEQFF.

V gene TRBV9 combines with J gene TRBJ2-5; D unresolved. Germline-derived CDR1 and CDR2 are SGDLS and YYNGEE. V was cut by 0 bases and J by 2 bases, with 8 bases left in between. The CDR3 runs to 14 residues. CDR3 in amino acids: CASSVGTLQETQYF. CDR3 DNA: TGTGCCAGCAGCGTAGGGACCCTTCAAGAGACCCAGTACTTC.

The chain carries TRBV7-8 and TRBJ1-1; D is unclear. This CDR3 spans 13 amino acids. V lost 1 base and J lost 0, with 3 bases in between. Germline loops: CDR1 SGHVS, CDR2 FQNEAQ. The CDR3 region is CASSLVMNTEAFF. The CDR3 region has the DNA TGTGCCAGCAGCTTAGTTATGAACACTGAAGCTTTCTTT.

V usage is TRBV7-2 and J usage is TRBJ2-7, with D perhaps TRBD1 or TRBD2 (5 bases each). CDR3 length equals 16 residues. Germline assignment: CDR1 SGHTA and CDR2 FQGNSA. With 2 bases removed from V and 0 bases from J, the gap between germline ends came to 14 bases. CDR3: CASSLWSGPSSYEQYF. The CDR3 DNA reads TGTGCCAGCAGCTTATGGTCGGGACCTAGCTCCTACGAGCAGTACTTC.

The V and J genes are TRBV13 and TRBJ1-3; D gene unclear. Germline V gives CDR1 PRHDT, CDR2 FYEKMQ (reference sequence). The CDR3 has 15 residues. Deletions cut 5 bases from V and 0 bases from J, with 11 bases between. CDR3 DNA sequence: TGTGCCAGCAGCCTGCCTGCGGGCTCTGGAAACACCATATATTTT. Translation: CASSLPAGSGNTIYF.

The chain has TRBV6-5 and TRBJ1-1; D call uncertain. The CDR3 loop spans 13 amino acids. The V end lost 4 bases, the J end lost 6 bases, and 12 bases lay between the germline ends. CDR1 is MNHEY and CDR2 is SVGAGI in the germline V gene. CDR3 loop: CASSFEIYSEAFF. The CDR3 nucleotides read TGTGCCAGCAGTTTCGAGATTTACTCTGAAGCTTTCTTT.

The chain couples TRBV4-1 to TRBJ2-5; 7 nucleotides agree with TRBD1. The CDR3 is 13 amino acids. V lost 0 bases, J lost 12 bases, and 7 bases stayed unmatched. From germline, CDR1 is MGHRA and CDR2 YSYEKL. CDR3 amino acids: CASSQDPIGQEYF. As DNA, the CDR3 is TGCGCCAGCAGCCAAGACCCCATAGGACAGGAGTACTTC.

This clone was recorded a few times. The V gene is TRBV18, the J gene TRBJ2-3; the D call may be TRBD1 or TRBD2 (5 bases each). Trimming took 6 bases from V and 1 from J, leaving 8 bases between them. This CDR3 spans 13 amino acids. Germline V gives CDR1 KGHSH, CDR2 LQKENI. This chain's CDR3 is CASSRGGTDTQYF. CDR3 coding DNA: TGTGCCAGCTCTCGAGGGGGCACAGATACGCAGTATTTT.

The CDR3 is CSAEEQYF. The CDR3 DNA reads TGCAGTGCTGAAGAGCAGTACTTC. This rearrangement joins TRBV20-1 to TRBJ2-7, with D uncertain. Germline loops: CDR1 DFQATT, CDR2 SNEGSKA (reference sequence). V lost 5 bases and J 7 bases, leaving 3 bases between the germline ends. The CDR3 runs to 8 residues.

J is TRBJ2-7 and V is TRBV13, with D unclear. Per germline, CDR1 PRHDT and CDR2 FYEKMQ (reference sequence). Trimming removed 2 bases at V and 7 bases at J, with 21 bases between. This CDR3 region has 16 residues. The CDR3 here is CASSLQQGLSGAEQYF. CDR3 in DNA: TGTGCCAGCAGCTTACAACAAGGCCTCTCGGGTGCGGAGCAGTACTTC.

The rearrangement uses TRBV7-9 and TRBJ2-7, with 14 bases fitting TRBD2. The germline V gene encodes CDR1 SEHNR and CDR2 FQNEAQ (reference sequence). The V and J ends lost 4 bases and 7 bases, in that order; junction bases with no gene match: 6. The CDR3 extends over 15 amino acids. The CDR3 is CASSWGLAGAREQYF. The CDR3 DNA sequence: TGTGCCAGCAGCTGGGGACTAGCGGGGGCCCGGGAGCAGTACTTC.

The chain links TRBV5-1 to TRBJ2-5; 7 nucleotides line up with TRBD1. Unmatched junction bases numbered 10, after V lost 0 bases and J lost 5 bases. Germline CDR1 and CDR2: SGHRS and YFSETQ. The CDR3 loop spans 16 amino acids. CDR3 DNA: TGCGCCAGCAGCTTGGCAGGAGACGACAGGGTGGAGACCCAGTACTTC. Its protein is CASSLAGDDRVETQYF.

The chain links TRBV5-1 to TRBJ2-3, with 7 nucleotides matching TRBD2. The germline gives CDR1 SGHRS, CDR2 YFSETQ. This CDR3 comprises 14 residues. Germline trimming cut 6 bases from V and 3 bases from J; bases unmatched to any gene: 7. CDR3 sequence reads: CASKMSSGTDTQYF. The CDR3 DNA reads TGCGCCAGCAAGATGTCTAGCGGAACAGATACGCAGTATTTT.

In DNA form, the CDR3 reads TGCGCCAGCAGCGGGAATAGACAGGTCCAAGAGACCCAGTACTTC. Encoded protein: CASSGNRQVQETQYF. This sequence joins TRBV5-1 and TRBJ2-5; D is possibly TRBD1 (6 bases). V dropped 4 bases and J dropped 1 base, with 14 bases sitting between them. This CDR3 has 15 amino acids. Germline-derived CDR1 and CDR2 are SGHRS and YFSETQ.

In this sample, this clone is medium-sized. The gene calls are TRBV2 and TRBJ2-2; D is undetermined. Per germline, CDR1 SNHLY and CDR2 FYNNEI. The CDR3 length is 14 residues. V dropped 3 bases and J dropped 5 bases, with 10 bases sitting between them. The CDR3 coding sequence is TGTGCCAGCAGTGAGGTGTCCGGGACCGGGGAGCTGTTTTTT. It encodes CASSEVSGTGELFF.

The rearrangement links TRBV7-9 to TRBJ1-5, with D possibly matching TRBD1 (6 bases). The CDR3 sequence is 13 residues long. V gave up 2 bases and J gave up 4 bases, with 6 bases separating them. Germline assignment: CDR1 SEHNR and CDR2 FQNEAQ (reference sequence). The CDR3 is CASSLQGNQPQHF. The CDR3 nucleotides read TGTGCCAGCAGCTTACAGGGGAATCAGCCCCAGCATTTT.

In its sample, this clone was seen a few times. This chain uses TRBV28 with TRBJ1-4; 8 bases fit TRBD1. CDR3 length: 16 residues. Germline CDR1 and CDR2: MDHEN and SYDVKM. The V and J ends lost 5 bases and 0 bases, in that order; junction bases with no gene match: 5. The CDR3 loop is CASSQTGATTNEKLFF. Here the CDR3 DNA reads TGTGCCAGCAGTCAGACAGGGGCTACAACTAATGAAAAACTGTTTTTT.

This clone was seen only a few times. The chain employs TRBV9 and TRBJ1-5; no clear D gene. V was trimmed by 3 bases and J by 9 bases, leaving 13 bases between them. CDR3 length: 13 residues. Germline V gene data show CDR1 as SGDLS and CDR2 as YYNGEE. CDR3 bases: TGTGCCAGCAGCGCCCGGTCTTATGGGCCCCAGCATTTT. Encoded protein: CASSARSYGPQHF.

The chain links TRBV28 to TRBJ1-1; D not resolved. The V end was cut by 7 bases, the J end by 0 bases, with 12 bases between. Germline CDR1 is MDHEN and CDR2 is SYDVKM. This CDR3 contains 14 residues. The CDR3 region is CASTHQRVNTEAFF. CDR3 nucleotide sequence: TGTGCCAGCACCCACCAGCGGGTGAACACTGAAGCTTTCTTT. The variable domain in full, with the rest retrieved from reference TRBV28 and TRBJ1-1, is DVKVTQSSRYLVKRTGEKVFLECVQDMDHENMFWYRQDPGLGLRLIYFSYDVKMKEKGDIPEGYSVSREKKERFSLILESASTNQTSMYLCASTHQRVNTEAFFGQGTRLTVV.

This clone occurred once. CDR3 sequence (DNA): TGTGCCAGCAGCTTCATCTTCTCCTACAATGAGCAGTTCTTC. Protein: CASSFIFSYNEQFF. V usage is TRBV7-2 and J usage is TRBJ2-1; unclear D gene. CDR1 and CDR2 (germline): SGHTA, FQGNSA. Trimming stripped 3 bases from V and 0 bases from J, with 6 bases between. This CDR3 is 14 amino acids long.

The CDR3 sequence is CASSSDRTYSYEQYF. CDR3 DNA: TGTGCCAGCAGTTCGGACAGAACTTACTCCTACGAGCAGTACTTC. J is TRBJ2-7 and V is TRBV28; weak D call: TRBD1 (6 bases). The V end was cut by 4 bases, the J end by 0 bases, with 13 bases between. Germline-derived CDR1 and CDR2 are MDHEN and SYDVKM. This CDR3 region has 15 residues. The variable domain in full, with the rest retrieved from reference TRBV28 and TRBJ2-7, is DVKVTQSSRYLVKRTGEKVFLECVQDMDHENMFWYRQDPGLGLRLIYFSYDVKMKEKGDIPEGYSVSREKKERFSLILESASTNQTSMYLCASSSDRTYSYEQYFGPGTRLTVT.

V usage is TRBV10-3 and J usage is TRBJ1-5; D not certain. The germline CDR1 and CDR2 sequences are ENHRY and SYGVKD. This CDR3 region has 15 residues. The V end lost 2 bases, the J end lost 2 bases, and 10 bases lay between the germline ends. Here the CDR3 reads CAISERWGGNQPQHF. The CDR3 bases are TGTGCCATCAGTGAGAGGTGGGGAGGCAATCAGCCCCAGCATTTT.